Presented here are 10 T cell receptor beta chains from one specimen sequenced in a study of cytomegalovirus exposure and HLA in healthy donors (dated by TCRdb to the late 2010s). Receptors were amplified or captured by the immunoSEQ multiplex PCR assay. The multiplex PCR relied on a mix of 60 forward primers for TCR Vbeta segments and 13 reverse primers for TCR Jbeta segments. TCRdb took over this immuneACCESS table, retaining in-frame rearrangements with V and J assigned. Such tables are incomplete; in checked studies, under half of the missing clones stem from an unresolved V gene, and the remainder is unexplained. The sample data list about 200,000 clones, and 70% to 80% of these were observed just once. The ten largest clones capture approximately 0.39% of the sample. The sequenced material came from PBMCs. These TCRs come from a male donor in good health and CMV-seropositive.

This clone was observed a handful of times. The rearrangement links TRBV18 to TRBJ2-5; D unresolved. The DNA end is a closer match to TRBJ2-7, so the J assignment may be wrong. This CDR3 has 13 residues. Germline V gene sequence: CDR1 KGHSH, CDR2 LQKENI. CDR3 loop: CASSPTTDYEQYF. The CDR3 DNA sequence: TGTGCCAGCTCACCAACGACGGACTACGAGCAGTACTTC.

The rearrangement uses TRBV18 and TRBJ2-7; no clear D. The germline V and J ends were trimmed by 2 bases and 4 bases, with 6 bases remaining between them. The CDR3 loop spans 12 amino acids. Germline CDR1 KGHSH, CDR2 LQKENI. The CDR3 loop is CASSPFSYEQYF. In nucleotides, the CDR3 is TGTGCCAGCTCACCATTCAGTTACGAGCAGTACTTC.

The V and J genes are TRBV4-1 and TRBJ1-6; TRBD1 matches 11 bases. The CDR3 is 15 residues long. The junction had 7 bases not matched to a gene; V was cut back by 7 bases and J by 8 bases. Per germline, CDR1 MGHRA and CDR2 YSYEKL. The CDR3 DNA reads TGCGCCAGCACCACCGGGACAGGGGGTTATTCACCCCTCCACTTT. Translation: CASTTGTGGYSPLHF.

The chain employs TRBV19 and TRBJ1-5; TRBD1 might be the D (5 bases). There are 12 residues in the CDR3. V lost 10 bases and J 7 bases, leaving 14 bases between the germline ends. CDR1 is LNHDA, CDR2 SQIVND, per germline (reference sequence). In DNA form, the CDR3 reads TGTGCCACCAGGGCAGGGCGGCAGCCCCAGCATTTT. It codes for CATRAGRQPQHF.

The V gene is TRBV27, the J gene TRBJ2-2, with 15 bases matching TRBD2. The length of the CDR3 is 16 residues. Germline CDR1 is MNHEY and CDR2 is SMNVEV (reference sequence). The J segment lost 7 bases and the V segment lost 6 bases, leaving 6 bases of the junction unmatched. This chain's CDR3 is CASRGLAGGSDGELFF. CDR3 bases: TGTGCCAGCAGGGGACTAGCGGGAGGATCGGACGGGGAGCTGTTTTTT.

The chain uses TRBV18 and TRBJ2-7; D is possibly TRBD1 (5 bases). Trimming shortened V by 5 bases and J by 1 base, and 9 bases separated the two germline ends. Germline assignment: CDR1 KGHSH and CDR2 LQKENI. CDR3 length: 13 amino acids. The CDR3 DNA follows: TGTGCCAGCTCAGGGGCAGTATCCTACGAGCAGTACTTC. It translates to CASSGAVSYEQYF. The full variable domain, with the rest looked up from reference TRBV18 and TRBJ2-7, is NAGVMQNPRHLVRRRGQEARLRCSPMKGHSHVYWYRQLPEEGLKFMVYLQKENIIDESGMPKERFSAEFPKEGPSILRIQQVVRGDSAAYFCASSGAVSYEQYFGPGTRLTVT.

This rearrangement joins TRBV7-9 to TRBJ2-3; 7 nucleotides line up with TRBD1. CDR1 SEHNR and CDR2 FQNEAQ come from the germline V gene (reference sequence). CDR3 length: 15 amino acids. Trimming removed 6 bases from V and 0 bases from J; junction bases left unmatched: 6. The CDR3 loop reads CASSYGTDSTDTQYF. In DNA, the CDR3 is TGTGCCAGCAGTTATGGGACAGATAGCACAGATACGCAGTATTTT.

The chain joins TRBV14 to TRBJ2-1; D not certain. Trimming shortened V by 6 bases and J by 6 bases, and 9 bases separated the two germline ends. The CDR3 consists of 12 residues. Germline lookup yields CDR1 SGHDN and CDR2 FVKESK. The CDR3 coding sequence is TGTGCCAGCAGAAAGCTATCCAATGAGCAGTTCTTC. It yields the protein CASRKLSNEQFF.

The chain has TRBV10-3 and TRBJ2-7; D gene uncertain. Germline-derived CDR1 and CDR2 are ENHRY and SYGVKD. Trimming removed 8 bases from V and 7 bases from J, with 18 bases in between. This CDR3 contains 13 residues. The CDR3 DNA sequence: TGTGCCATCTCTGAGGCCCCCGGTGGAGAGCAGTACTTC. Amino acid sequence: CAISEAPGGEQYF.

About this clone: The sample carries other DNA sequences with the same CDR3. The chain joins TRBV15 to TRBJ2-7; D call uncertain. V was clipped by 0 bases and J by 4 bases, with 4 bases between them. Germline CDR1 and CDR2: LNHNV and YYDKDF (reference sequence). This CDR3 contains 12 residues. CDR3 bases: TGTGCCACCAGCAGAGACAGGTACGAGCAGTACTTC. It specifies CATSRDRYEQYF.